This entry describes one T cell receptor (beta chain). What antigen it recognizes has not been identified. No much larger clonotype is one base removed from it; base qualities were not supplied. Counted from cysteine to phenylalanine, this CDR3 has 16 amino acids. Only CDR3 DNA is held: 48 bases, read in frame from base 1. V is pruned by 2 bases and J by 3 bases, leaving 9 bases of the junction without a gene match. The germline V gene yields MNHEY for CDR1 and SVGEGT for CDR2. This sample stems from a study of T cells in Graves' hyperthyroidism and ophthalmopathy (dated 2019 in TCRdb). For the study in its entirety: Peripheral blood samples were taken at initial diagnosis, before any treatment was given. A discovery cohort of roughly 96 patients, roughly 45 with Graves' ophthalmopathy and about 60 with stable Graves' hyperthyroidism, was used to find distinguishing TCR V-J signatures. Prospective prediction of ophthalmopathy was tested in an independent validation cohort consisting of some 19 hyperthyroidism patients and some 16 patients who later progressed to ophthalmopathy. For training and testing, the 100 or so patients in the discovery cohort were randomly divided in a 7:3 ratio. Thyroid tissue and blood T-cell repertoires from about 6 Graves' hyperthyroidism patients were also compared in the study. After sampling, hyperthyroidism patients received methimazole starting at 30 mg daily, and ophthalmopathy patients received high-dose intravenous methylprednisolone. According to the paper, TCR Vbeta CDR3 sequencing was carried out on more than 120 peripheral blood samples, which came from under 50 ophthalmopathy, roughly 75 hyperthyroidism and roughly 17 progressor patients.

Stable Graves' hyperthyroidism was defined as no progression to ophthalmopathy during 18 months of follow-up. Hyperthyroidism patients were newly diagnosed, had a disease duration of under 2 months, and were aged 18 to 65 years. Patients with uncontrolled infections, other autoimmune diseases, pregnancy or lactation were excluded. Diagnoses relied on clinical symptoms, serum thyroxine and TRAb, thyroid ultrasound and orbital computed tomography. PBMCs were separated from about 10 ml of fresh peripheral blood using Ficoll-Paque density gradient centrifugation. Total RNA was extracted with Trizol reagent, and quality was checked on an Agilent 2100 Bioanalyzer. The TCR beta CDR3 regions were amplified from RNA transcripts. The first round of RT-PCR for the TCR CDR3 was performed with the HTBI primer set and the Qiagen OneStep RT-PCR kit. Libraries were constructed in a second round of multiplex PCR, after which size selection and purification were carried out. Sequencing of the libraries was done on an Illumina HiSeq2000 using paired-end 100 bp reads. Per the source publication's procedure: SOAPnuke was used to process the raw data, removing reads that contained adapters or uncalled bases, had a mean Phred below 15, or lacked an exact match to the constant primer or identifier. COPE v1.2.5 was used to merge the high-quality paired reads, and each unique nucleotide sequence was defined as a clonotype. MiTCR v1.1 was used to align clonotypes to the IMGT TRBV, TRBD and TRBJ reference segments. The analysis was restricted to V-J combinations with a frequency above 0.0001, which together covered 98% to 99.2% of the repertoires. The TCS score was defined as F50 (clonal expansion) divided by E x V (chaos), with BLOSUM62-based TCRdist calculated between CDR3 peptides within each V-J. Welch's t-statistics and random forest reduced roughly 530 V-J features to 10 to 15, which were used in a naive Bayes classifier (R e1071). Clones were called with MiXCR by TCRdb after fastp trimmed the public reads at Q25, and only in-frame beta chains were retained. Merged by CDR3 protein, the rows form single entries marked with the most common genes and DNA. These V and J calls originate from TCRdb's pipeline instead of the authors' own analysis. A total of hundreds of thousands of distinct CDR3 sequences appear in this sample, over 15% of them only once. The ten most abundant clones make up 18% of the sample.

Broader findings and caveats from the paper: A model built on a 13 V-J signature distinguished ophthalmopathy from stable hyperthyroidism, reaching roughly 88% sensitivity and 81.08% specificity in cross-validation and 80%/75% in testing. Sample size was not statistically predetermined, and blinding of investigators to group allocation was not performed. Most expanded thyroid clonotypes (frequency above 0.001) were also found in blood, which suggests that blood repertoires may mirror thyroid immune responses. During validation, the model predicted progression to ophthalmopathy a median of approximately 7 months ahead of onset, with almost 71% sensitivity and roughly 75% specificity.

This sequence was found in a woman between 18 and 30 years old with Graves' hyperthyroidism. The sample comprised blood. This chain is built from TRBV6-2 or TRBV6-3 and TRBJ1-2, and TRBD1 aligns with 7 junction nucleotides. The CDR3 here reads CASSYQGTVPYYGYTF. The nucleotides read TGTGCCAGCAGTTACCAAGGGACAGTACCGTACTATGGCTACACCTTC.